What follows are 9 T cell receptor beta chains derived from one specimen sequenced in a study of cytomegalovirus exposure and HLA in healthy donors. PCR primers comprised 60 Vbeta and 13 Jbeta primers. TCRdb's copy holds only in-frame clones and misses some; the assay was immunoSEQ multiplex PCR. The sample includes about 210,000 clones, around 87% of them seen just once. The material sequenced was PBMCs. These receptors came from a boy younger than 10 in good health and CMV-seronegative.

This clone was seen a handful of times. The chain carries TRBV5-1 and TRBJ2-1, with D unresolved. Germline V CDR1 and CDR2: SGHRS, YFSETQ. V lost 0 bases and J 6 bases, leaving 10 bases between the germline ends. The CDR3 runs to 14 residues. The CDR3 loop reads CASSLEPTINEQFF. DNA for the CDR3: TGCGCCAGCAGCTTGGAGCCTACTATCAATGAGCAGTTCTTC.

The gene calls are TRBV27 and TRBJ1-3; D may be TRBD1 (6 bases). V lost 6 bases and J 4 bases, leaving 22 bases between the germline ends. Germline loops: CDR1 MNHEY, CDR2 SMNVEV (reference sequence). The CDR3 length is 17 residues. The CDR3 region has the DNA TGTGCCAGCAGGTCCCTTTCACTCTTTCAGGGGGGAAACACCATATATTTT. This translates into CASRSLSLFQGGNTIYF.

J is TRBJ2-3 and V is TRBV5-1; no reliable D call. Per the germline V gene, CDR1 is SGHRS and CDR2 is YFSETQ. Trimming took 7 bases from V and 4 from J, leaving 16 bases between them. The CDR3 is 14 amino acids. CDR3 sequence reads: CASGTLYRADTQYF. CDR3 nucleotide sequence: TGCGCCAGCGGAACCCTTTACCGGGCAGATACGCAGTATTTT.

This clone has just a few counts. The CDR3 nucleotides are TGTGCCAGCCGGGAAGCGATCAGAAACACTGAAGCTTTCTTT. Amino acids: CASREAIRNTEAFF. The rearrangement links TRBV6-1 to TRBJ1-1; D is unresolved. V dropped 8 bases and J dropped 2 bases, with 15 bases sitting between them. CDR1 and CDR2 (germline): MNHNS, SASEGT. The CDR3 has 14 residues.

This chain links TRBV30 with TRBJ2-3; D ambiguous. This CDR3 comprises 11 residues. Germline V gene lookup returns CDR1 GTSNPN and CDR2 SVGIG (reference sequence). Trimming left V 4 bases short and J 7 bases short, with 9 bases between. CDR3 nucleotides: TGTGCCTGGAATATTGGCTATACGCAGTATTTT. Its translation is CAWNIGYTQYF.

This chain joins TRBV28 and TRBJ1-1; 10 bases align to TRBD1. V gave up 4 bases and J gave up 4 bases; unmatched junction bases: 3. The CDR3 extends over 14 amino acids. Germline CDR1 and CDR2: MDHEN and SYDVKM. This CDR3 reads CASSSGTGATEAFF. For the CDR3, the DNA is TGTGCCAGCAGTTCCGGGACAGGGGCCACTGAAGCTTTCTTT.

This chain links TRBV5-1 with TRBJ2-7, with 11 bases fitting TRBD2. The CDR3 has 15 amino acids. Germline V gives CDR1 SGHRS, CDR2 YFSETQ. V gave up 4 bases and J gave up 5 bases; unmatched junction bases: 8. The CDR3 spells CASSEQLAGEDEQYF. In DNA, the CDR3 is TGCGCCAGCAGCGAGCAACTAGCGGGAGAGGACGAGCAGTACTTC.

V and J are TRBV7-9 and TRBJ2-3; 8 positions agree with TRBD1. Germline trimming cut 6 bases from V and 4 bases from J; bases unmatched to any gene: 12. CDR1 SEHNR and CDR2 FQNEAQ come from the germline V gene (reference sequence). This CDR3 contains 16 residues. The DNA for the CDR3 is TGTGCCAGCAGTTCTCCGGCAGGGGGCATTTCAGATACGCAGTATTTT. This codes for CASSSPAGGISDTQYF.

This rearrangement joins TRBV4-1 to TRBJ2-3, with TRBD1 identical over 9 bases. Trimming removed 3 bases from V and 2 bases from J; junction bases left unmatched: 9. Germline lookup yields CDR1 MGHRA and CDR2 YSYEKL. This CDR3 has 17 amino acids. The CDR3 sequence is CASSQDPGQGLTDTQYF. In DNA form, the CDR3 reads TGCGCCAGCAGCCAGGATCCGGGACAGGGCCTCACAGATACGCAGTATTTT.